These 14 T cell receptor beta chains were sequenced from one sample in a study of shared clonotypes between healthy human individuals. Using immunoSEQ multiplex PCR, the repertoire was profiled, and TCRdb retains in-frame clones only, with some absent. Of 550,000 to 700,000 clones in the sample, about 80% were seen once. The sequencing sample was made of memory CD4+ T cells sorted from blood. Sample subset: CD45RA-negative fraction. Every receptor here comes from a woman in her thirties in good health.

The gene calls are TRBV2 and TRBJ2-7; 13 bases fit TRBD2. The CDR3 contains 15 residues. Germline V CDR1 and CDR2: SNHLY, FYNNEI. The junction had 5 bases not matched to a gene; V was cut back by 6 bases and J by 3 bases. The CDR3 sequence: CASRALAGGYYEQYF. CDR3 nucleotides: TGTGCCAGCAGGGCACTAGCGGGAGGGTACTACGAGCAGTACTTC.

This clone was counted once. The chain joins TRBV30 to TRBJ1-4; 7 bases match TRBD1. Per germline, CDR1 GTSNPN and CDR2 SVGIG (reference sequence). With V trimmed by 0 bases and J by 10 bases, 8 bases remained unmatched. This CDR3 has 14 residues. Written as DNA, the CDR3 is TGTGCCTGGAGTGTAGGCCAGGGGGAGGGAAAACTGTTTTTT. Translation: CAWSVGQGEGKLFF.

Turning to this clone: A read error is the likely source, as a far larger clone sits one nucleotide away. This rearrangement joins TRBV7-9 to TRBJ1-5; D gene ambiguous. V was cut by 1 base and J by 6 bases, with 10 bases left in between. The germline V gene encodes CDR1 SEHNR and CDR2 FQNEAQ (reference sequence). CDR3 size: 14 residues. The CDR3 reads CASSLVRETQPQHF. DNA for the CDR3: TGTGCCAGCAGCTTAGTCAGAGAGACTCAGCCCCAGCATTTT.

The chain is built from TRBV6-5 and TRBJ1-1, with D unclear. The germline V and J ends were trimmed by 6 bases and 1 base, with 9 bases remaining between them. The V gene's germline CDR1 is MNHEY and CDR2 SVGAGI. The CDR3 has 13 amino acids. The CDR3 nucleotides are TGTGCCAGCAGCCTGGACCAGAACACTGAAGCTTTCTTT. Protein: CASSLDQNTEAFF.

In its sample, this clone was seen many times. The gene calls are TRBV7-7 and TRBJ2-5, with 10 bases that match TRBD2. CDR3 size: 16 residues. Germline V lookup: CDR1 SSHAT, CDR2 FNYEAQ (reference sequence). The junction had 7 bases not matched to a gene; V was cut back by 4 bases and J by 2 bases. The CDR3: CASSSGLAESQETQYF. The DNA of the CDR3 is TGTGCCAGCAGCTCAGGACTAGCGGAAAGTCAAGAGACCCAGTACTTC. Full variable domain (outside the CDR3, taken from reference TRBV7-7 and TRBJ2-5): GAGVSQSPRYKVTKRGQDVTLRCDPISSHATLYWYQQALGQGPEFLTYFNYEAQPDKSGLPSDRFSAERPEGSISTLTIQRTEQRDSAMYRCASSSGLAESQETQYFGPGTRLLVL.

In its sample, this clone was seen a few times. The chain uses TRBV28 and TRBJ2-1; TRBD1 aligns across 9 bases. The CDR3 loop spans 14 amino acids. The J segment lost 7 bases and the V segment lost 6 bases, leaving 7 bases of the junction unmatched. From germline, CDR1 is MDHEN and CDR2 SYDVKM. The CDR3 sequence: CASRRGQGGNEQFF. The CDR3 nucleotides read TGTGCCAGCAGACGGGGACAGGGTGGGAATGAGCAGTTCTTC.

CDR3 nucleotide sequence: TGTGCCAGCAGCCCTTCATGGGGTATCGCTGAAGCTTTCTTT. It is translated as CASSPSWGIAEAFF. This chain uses TRBV7-2 with TRBJ1-1; D not resolved. Germline values: CDR1 SGHTA, CDR2 FQGNSA. The CDR3 is 14 amino acids. Deletions cut 5 bases from V and 6 bases from J, with 16 bases between. Full variable domain (missing parts from reference TRBV7-2 and TRBJ1-1): GAGVSQSPSNKVTEKGKDVELRCDPISGHTALYWYRQSLGQGLEFLIYFQGNSAPDKSGLPSDRFSAERTGGSVSTLTIQRTQQEDSAVYLCASSPSWGIAEAFFGQGTRLTVV.

This clone was observed a single time. The chain couples TRBV7-3 to TRBJ1-1, with TRBD1 as a possible D gene (6 bases). Trimming took off 3 bases at V and 2 bases at J, with 13 bases between the two ends. This CDR3 has 15 residues. Germline CDR1 SGHTA, CDR2 FQGTGA. This CDR3 is CASSFGGGLNTEAFF. In DNA, the CDR3 is TGTGCCAGCAGCTTCGGAGGGGGATTAAACACTGAAGCTTTCTTT.

In its sample, this clone was seen a few times. The genes are TRBV30 and TRBJ1-1, with TRBD1 matching over 7 bases. Trimming removed 6 bases from V and 1 base from J; junction bases left unmatched: 5. This CDR3 has 13 residues. Germline CDR1 GTSNPN, CDR2 SVGIG (reference sequence). Here the CDR3 reads CACNRGTNTEAFF. CDR3 in DNA: TGTGCCTGTAACAGGGGAACGAACACTGAAGCTTTCTTT. The whole variable domain, remainder taken from reference TRBV30 and TRBJ1-1, is SQTIHQWPATLVQPVGSPLSLECTVEGTSNPNLYWYRQAAGRGLQLLFYSVGIGQISSEVPQNLSASRPQDRQFILSSKKLLLSDSGFYLCACNRGTNTEAFFGQGTRLTVV.

Here the CDR3 DNA reads TGTGCCTGGACCGCTACGGGACAGGGCTACGAGCAGTACTTC. Translation: CAWTATGQGYEQYF. The rearrangement uses TRBV30 and TRBJ2-7; TRBD1 aligns across 9 bases. With V trimmed by 4 bases and J by 3 bases, 7 bases remained unmatched. The CDR3 consists of 14 residues. CDR1 GTSNPN and CDR2 SVGIG come from the germline V gene (reference sequence).

V gene TRBV2 combines with J gene TRBJ2-1; 11 positions agree with TRBD2. The germline gives CDR1 SNHLY, CDR2 FYNNEI. V shed 8 bases and J 2 bases; nucleotides not matched to a gene: 8. This CDR3 is 16 amino acids long. CDR3 nucleotides: TGTGCCAGCTGTAGCGGGAGGGTTAGGGCCTACAATGAGCAGTTCTTC. Residues: CASCSGRVRAYNEQFF.

CDR3 sequence: CASSARGAEKLFF. The CDR3 region has the DNA TGTGCCAGCAGTGCCCGAGGGGCCGAAAAACTGTTTTTT. This sequence joins TRBV6-5 and TRBJ1-4, with D maybe TRBD1 (5 bases). The CDR3 consists of 13 residues. In germline, CDR1 is MNHEY, CDR2 SVGAGI. The V gene lost 5 bases and the J gene lost 8 bases, with 12 bases spanning the gap.

This clone was detected only a few times. CDR3 sequence reads: CASNQQGTMYEQYF. The CDR3 nucleotides read TGTGCCAGCAATCAACAGGGCACGATGTACGAGCAGTACTTC. The rearrangement uses TRBV2 and TRBJ2-7, with a weak D call TRBD1 (6 bases). There are 14 residues in the CDR3. The germline V gene encodes CDR1 SNHLY and CDR2 FYNNEI. The V and J ends lost 7 bases and 4 bases respectively, with 17 bases between them.

The chain recombines TRBV27 with TRBJ2-7; possibly TRBD1 or TRBD2 for D (5 bases each). The length of the CDR3 is 15 residues. Germline V gene sequence: CDR1 MNHEY, CDR2 SMNVEV (reference sequence). Trimming cost V 6 bases and J 7 bases, with 22 bases left between them. In nucleotides, the CDR3 is TGTGCCAGCAGACGAACGGGCCAGGGACCTTGGGAGCAGTACTTC. It codes for CASRRTGQGPWEQYF.